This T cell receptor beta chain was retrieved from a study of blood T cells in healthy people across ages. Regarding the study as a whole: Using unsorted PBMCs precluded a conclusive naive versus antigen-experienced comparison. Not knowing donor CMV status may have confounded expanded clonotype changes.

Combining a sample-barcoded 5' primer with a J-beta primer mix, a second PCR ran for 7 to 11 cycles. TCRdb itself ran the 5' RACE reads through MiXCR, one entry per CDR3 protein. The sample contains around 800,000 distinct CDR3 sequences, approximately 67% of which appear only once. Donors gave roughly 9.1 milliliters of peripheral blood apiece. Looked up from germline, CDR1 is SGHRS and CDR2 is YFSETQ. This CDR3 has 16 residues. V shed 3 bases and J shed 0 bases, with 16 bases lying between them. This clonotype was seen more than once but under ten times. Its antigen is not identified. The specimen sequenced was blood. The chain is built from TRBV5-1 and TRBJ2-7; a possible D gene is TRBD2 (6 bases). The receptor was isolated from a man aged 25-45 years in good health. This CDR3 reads CASSSRDSIPSYEQYF. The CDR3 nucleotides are TGCGCCAGCAGCTCCCGGGACTCCATCCCCTCCTACGAGCAGTACTTC. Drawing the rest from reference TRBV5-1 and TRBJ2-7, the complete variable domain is KAGVTQTPRYLIKTRGQQVTLSCSPISGHRSVSWYQQTPGQGLQFLFEYFSETQRNKGNFPGRFSGRQFSNSRSEMNVSTLELGDSALYLCASSSRDSIPSYEQYFGPGTRLTVT.